This is a list of T cell receptor beta chains from one sample in a study of shared clonotypes between healthy human individuals. Only in-frame clones appear in the TCRdb table, and some are missing; sequencing was by immunoSEQ multiplex PCR. The sample includes about 470,000 clones, about 76% of them seen just once. The sample consisted of PBMCs. Receptors originate from a woman aged 40-49 years in good health. Some clones in this sample may be carry-over from other donors' samples. Both conserved end residues are part of each CDR3. Each record gives: D gene, J gene, V gene, clone size, CDR3 DNA, CDR3 protein. A D gene is named only where the DNA matches it firmly. The size of a clone is reported for some rows only, either as once, few or many, or as a class for expanded clones.

>-|TRBJ1-2|TRBV6-1|once
TGTGCCAGCAGTGTCAGGTGGGGCGACTCCTATGGCTACACCTTC
CASSVRWGDSYGYTF
>TRBD2|TRBJ2-2|TRBV4-2|-
TGTGCCAGCAGCCAAGGAGCGGGAGGTGTCACCGGGGAGCTGTTTTTT
CASSQGAGGVTGELFF
>-|TRBJ1-1|TRBV10-3|-
TGTGCCATCAAACAGGGGAACACTGAAGCTTTCTTT
CAIKQGNTEAFF
>-|TRBJ1-3|TRBV29-1|-
TGCAGCGCCATGACAGTTTCTGGAAACACCATATATTTT
CSAMTVSGNTIYF
>-|TRBJ2-3|TRBV29-1|-
TGCAGCGCTACTAGACCCACAGATACGCAGTATTTT
CSATRPTDTQYF
>-|TRBJ1-4|TRBV4-3|once
TGCGCCAGCAGCCACCAATTTCAACAGGGAACTAATGAAAAACTGTTTTTT
CASSHQFQQGTNEKLFF
>TRBD1|TRBJ2-6|TRBV11-2|-
TGTGCCAGCAGCCGGGACAGATCTGGGGCCAACGTCCTGACTTTC
CASSRDRSGANVLTF
>TRBD1|TRBJ1-2|TRBV28|few
TGTGCCAGCAGTCAAGCAGGGGGCTATGGCTACACCTTC
CASSQAGGYGYTF
>-|TRBJ2-2|TRBV5-1|-
TGCGCCAGCAGCTTGCCGGGGTCGAACGGGGAGCTGTTTTTT
CASSLPGSNGELFF
>TRBD2|TRBJ2-3|TRBV6-1|-
TGTGCCAGCAGTACAGAGGGGAGGGCGCAGTATTTT
CASSTEGRAQYF
>TRBD2|TRBJ2-1|TRBV7-9|once
TGTGCCAGCAGCCCCCTTAGCGGGAGGGCCCGGAATGAGCAGTTCTTC
CASSPLSGRARNEQFF
>-|TRBJ2-4|TRBV4-2|-
TGTGCCAGCAGCCAAGCGTACAGGGACAAAAACATTCAGTACTTC
CASSQAYRDKNIQYF
>-|TRBJ2-1|TRBV7-9|few
TGTGCCAGCAGCCCTATGGACAGATACAATGAGCAGTTCTTC
CASSPMDRYNEQFF
>TRBD1|TRBJ1-3|TRBV5-1|-
TGCGCCAGCAGCTTGGGAGGAGGGACAGTTGGAAACACCATATATTTT
CASSLGGGTVGNTIYF
>TRBD2|TRBJ2-1|TRBV5-6|-
TGTGCCAGCAGCTTGAGGAGCCGGGAGGCCATCTCCTACAATGAGCAGTTCTTC
CASSLRSREAISYNEQFF
>-|TRBJ1-2|TRBV6-5|-
TGTGCCAGCAGGGAACCAGGGCCGCCGGACTATGGCTACACCTTC
CASREPGPPDYGYTF
>-|TRBJ2-5|TRBV14|-
TGTGCCAGCAGCCAAGCCCGGCAGGAACAAGAGACCCAGTACTTC
CASSQARQEQETQYF
>-|TRBJ2-3|TRBV4-2|-
TGTGCCAGCAGCCAAGTGACTAGGGGGGATACGCAGTATTTT
CASSQVTRGDTQYF
>-|TRBJ1-4|TRBV28|-
TGTGCCAGCAGTTCCCAGACTGAAAAACTGTTTTTT
CASSSQTEKLFF
>TRBD2|TRBJ2-5|TRBV6-5|-
TGTGCCAGCAGTTCAGGGACTAGCGGGAGTAAGACCCAGTACTTC
CASSSGTSGSKTQYF
>-|TRBJ2-7|TRBV27|-
TGTGCCAGCAGTTTACAAGGCATCAGCTCCTACGAGCAGTACTTC
CASSLQGISSYEQYF
>-|TRBJ1-2|TRBV28|-
TGTGCCAGCCGCATCCGACGGAACTATGGCTACACCTTC
CASRIRRNYGYTF
>-|TRBJ2-1|TRBV11-2|-
TGTGCCAGCAGCTTAGATCTGTCAGGGTTGGACAATGAGCAGTTCTTC
CASSLDLSGLDNEQFF
>-|TRBJ2-5|TRBV27|few
TGTGCCAGCAGAGTTCGCGGACAAGAGACCCAGTACTTC
CASRVRGQETQYF
>-|TRBJ2-1|TRBV10-3|few
TGTGCCATCAGCCCCTTCACTAGCAATCTCCACAATGAGCAGTTCTTC
CAISPFTSNLHNEQFF
>-|TRBJ2-7|TRBV11-1|-
TGTGCCAGCAGCTTAGCGGGGAGAGTCTCCTACGAGCAGTACTTC
CASSLAGRVSYEQYF
>-|TRBJ1-2|TRBV5-6|once
TGTGCCAGCAGCCAGGGTCCCTATGGCTACACCTTC
CASSQGPYGYTF
>TRBD2|TRBJ2-1|TRBV5-1|-
TGCGCCAGCAGCTTGGTGGCTAGCGGGGGGGAGCAGTTCTTC
CASSLVASGGEQFF
>TRBD1|TRBJ1-1|TRBV11-1|many
TGTGCCAGCAGCCTACTCGGACAGGGGAGCGACCTGAATGCTTTCTTT
CASSLLGQGSDLNAFF
>TRBD2|TRBJ2-1|TRBV7-7|few
TGTGCTAGCAGCCCAGGGACTAGGAATGAGCAGTTCTTC
CASSPGTRNEQFF
>-|TRBJ2-5|TRBV28|once
TGTGCCAGCAGTCCTTCCTTGGCAGGGAAAGAGACCCAGTACTTC
CASSPSLAGKETQYF
>TRBD2|TRBJ2-5|TRBV15|-
TGTGCCACCAGCAGATCAGGGACTAGCCAAGAGACCCAGTACTTC
CATSRSGTSQETQYF
>-|TRBJ1-1|TRBV9|-
TGTGCCAGCAGCGCGACAGTAATGAACACTGAAGCTTTCTTT
CASSATVMNTEAFF
>-|TRBJ2-3|TRBV28|-
TGTGCCAGCAGGGAGACAAGACTGGGCACAGATACGCAGTATTTT
CASRETRLGTDTQYF
>-|TRBJ2-1|TRBV11-2|-
TGTGCCAGCAGCTTCTCTTGGGACCAGCTGTACAATGAGCAGTTCTTC
CASSFSWDQLYNEQFF
>-|TRBJ2-7|TRBV10-3|few
TGTGCCATCAGCGGTACGACAGGTTCCTACGAGCAGTACTTC
CAISGTTGSYEQYF
>TRBD2|TRBJ2-7|TRBV28|-
TGTGCCAGCAGTTTTGAATCGGGGGGTGAGCAGTACTTC
CASSFESGGEQYF
>TRBD1|TRBJ2-4|TRBV11-2|-
TGTGCCAGCAGCCTCGGGACAGTTAACATTCAGTACTTC
CASSLGTVNIQYF
>-|TRBJ2-1|TRBV27|-
TGTGCCAGCAGTTTTTTGGTCGGGCTTAATGAGCAGTTCTTC
CASSFLVGLNEQFF
>-|TRBJ2-1|TRBV4-3|-
TGCGCCAGCAGCCAAGACTACAGTGAGGTCCCGTTATACAATGAGCAGTTCTTC
CASSQDYSEVPLYNEQFF
>-|TRBJ2-1|TRBV10-2|-
TGCGCCACCCGTATGGGGAGCGGGCGCTCCTACAATGAGCAGTTCTTC
CATRMGSGRSYNEQFF
>-|TRBJ1-1|TRBV21-1|-
TGTGCCTGCACCCGGGACAGGGTACAGGCTTTCTTT
CACTRDRVQAFF
>TRBD2|TRBJ2-1|TRBV19|-
TGTGCCAGTAGCCCCCCTCCAGCGGGAGGGGAGCAGTTCTTC
CASSPPPAGGEQFF
>TRBD2|TRBJ2-4|TRBV27|-
TGTGCCAGCAGTGGGTGGGGAGGGGCGGACATTCAGTACTTC
CASSGWGGADIQYF
>TRBD2|TRBJ2-1|TRBV7-3|-
TGTGCCAGCAGCTTAACTAGCGGGAGCGATGAGCAGTTCTTC
CASSLTSGSDEQFF
>-|TRBJ2-2|TRBV5-8|-
TGTGCCAGCAGCTTGGAGGGGGTAAATACCGGGGAGCTGTTTTTT
CASSLEGVNTGELFF
>-|TRBJ1-3|TRBV28|-
TGTGCCAGCAGATCAACAGGCCTCGGAAACACCATATATTTT
CASRSTGLGNTIYF
>TRBD1|TRBJ1-5|TRBV15|-
TGTGCCACCAGCAGAGATCGGGGCAGGGGGCAGCCCCAGCATTTT
CATSRDRGRGQPQHF
>-|TRBJ2-7|TRBV6-1|-
TGTGCCAGCAGTGAATTGGGCGTTTTGCAGTACTTC
CASSELGVLQYF
>-|TRBJ2-7|TRBV30|-
TGTGCCTGGAACACCCTAACCGCCGCCTACGAGCAGTACTTC
CAWNTLTAAYEQYF